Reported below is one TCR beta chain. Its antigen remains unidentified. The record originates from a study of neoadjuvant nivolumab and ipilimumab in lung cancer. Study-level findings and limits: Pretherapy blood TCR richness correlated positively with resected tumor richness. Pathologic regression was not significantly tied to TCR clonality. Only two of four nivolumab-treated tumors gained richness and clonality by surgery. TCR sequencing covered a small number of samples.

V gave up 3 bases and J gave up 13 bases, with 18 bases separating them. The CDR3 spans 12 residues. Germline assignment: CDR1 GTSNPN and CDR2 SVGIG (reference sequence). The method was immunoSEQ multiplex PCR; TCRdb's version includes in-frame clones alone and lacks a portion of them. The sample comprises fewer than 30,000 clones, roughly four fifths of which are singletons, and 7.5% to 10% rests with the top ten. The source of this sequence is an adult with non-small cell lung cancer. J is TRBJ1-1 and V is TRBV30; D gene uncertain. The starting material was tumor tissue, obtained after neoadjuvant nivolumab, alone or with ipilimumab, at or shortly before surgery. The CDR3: CAWRPLVLVVFF. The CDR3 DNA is TGTGCCTGGAGGCCCCTCGTACTGGTGGTTTTCTTT.